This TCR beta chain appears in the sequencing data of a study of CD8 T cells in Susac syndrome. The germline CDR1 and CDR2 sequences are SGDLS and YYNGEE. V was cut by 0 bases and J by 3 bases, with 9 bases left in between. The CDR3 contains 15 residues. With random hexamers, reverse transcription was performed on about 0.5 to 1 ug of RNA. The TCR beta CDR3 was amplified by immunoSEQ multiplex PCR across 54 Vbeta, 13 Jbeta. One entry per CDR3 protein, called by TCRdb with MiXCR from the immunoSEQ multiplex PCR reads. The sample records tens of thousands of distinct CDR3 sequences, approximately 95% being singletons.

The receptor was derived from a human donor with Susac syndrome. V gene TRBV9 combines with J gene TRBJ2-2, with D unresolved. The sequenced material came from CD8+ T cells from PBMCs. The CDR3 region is CASSVVGFHTGELFF. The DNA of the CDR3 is TGTGCCAGCAGCGTAGTTGGTTTCCACACCGGGGAGCTGTTTTTT.